This T cell receptor beta chain was retrieved from a study of read filtering for tumor transcriptome and immune sequencing. Study overall: Among patients, some 17 were male and some 15 female, aged 47 to 80 (mean around 66). R-ISS stage counts were about eight for I, roughly 15 for II, six or seven for III. Study-level results: Without single-read clonotypes, shared clonotype proportions correlated more between IR-seq and RNA-seq. The sorted CD138-negative fraction was a mixed bone marrow immune population, not purified T cells.

This clonotype was counted many times. Its antigen remains unidentified. The library was built from about 400 ng RNA with molecular barcoded adaptors for alpha/delta and beta/gamma chains. Each CDR3 protein is one row after TCRdb ran MiXCR on the reads. Of 130,000 or so distinct CDR3 sequences in the sample, under 15% were seen once. Germline CDR1 and CDR2: SGHTA and FQGNSA. The CDR3 extends over 13 amino acids. Trimming took 11 bases from V and 7 from J; bases not matched to a gene: 11. Source material: a population of CD138-negative cells sorted from bone marrow. This sequence joins TRBV7-2 and TRBJ1-5; 7 bases fit TRBD1. This receptor was taken from a donor at least 40 years old with multiple myeloma. CDR3 sequence (DNA): TGTGCCTCCTCGAAGGGGGCTGAACAGCCCCAGCATTTT. It translates to CASSKGAEQPQHF.